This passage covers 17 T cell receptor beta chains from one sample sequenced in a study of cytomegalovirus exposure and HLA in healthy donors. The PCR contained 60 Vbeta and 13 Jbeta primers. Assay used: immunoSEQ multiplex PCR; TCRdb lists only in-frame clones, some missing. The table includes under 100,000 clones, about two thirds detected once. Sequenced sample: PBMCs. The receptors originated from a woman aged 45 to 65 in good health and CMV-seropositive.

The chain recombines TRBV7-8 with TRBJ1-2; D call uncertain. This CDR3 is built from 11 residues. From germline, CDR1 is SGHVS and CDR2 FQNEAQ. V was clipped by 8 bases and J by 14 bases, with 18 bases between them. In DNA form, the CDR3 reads TGTGCCAGCCTGTCGGGAGGGCCCCCGACCTTC. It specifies CASLSGGPPTF.

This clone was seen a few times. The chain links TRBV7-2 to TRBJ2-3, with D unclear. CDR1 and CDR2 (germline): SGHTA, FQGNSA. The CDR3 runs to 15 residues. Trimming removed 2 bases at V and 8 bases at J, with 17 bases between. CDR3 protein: CASSLNPSRAITQYF. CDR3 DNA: TGTGCCAGCAGCTTAAATCCCTCACGTGCTATTACGCAGTATTTT.

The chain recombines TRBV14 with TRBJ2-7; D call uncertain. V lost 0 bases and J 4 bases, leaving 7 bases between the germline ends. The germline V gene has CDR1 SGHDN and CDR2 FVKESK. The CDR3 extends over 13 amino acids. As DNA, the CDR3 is TGTGCCAGCAGCCAAGAACGCGATTACGAGCAGTACTTC. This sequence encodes CASSQERDYEQYF.

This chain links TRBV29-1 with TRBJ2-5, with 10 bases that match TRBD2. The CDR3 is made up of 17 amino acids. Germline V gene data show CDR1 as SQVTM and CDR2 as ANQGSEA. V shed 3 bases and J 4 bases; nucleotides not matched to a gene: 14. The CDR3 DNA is TGCAGCGTTGAGGGAAGGCTAGCGGGAGAGCCAGGAGAGACCCAGTACTTC. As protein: CSVEGRLAGEPGETQYF.

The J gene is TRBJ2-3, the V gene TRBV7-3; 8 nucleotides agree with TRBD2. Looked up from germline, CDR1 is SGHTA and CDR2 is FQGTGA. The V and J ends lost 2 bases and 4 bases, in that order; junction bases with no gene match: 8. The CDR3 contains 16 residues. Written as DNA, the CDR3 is TGTGCCAGCAGCTTATTAGGCGGGAGGCCCGCAGATACGCAGTATTTT. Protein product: CASSLLGGRPADTQYF.

The CDR3, as DNA: TGTGCCAGCAGCTTAGTCGGACAGCTTGCGAACACCGGGGAGCTGTTTTTT. Translation: CASSLVGQLANTGELFF. The chain has TRBV7-2 and TRBJ2-2, with a tentative D call TRBD1 (6 bases). Germline V lookup: CDR1 SGHTA, CDR2 FQGNSA. V was clipped by 1 base and J by 0 bases, with 12 bases between them. This CDR3 contains 17 residues.

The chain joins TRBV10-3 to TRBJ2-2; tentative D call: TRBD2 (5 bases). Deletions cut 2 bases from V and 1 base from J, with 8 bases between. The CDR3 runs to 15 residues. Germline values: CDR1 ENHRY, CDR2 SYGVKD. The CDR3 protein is CAISEAGGNTGELFF. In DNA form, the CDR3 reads TGTGCCATCAGTGAGGCCGGAGGGAACACCGGGGAGCTGTTTTTT.

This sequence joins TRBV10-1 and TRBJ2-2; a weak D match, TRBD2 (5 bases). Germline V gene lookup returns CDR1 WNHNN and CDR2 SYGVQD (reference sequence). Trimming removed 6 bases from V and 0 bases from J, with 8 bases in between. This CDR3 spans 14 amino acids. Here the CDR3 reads CASRARANTGELFF. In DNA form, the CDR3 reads TGCGCCAGCAGGGCGCGGGCGAACACCGGGGAGCTGTTTTTT.

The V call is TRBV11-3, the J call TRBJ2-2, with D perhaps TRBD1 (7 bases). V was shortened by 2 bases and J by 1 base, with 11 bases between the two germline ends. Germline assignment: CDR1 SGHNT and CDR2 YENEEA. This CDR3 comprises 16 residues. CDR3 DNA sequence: TGTGCCAGCAGCTTACCAGGGGGGCAGAACACCGGGGAGCTGTTTTTT. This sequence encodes CASSLPGGQNTGELFF.

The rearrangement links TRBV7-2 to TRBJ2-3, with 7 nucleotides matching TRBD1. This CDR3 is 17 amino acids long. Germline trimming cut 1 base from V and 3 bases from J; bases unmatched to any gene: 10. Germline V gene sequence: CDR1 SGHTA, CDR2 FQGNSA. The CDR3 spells CASSLGSGQGVTDTQYF. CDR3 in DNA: TGTGCCAGCAGCTTAGGGTCAGGCCAGGGGGTGACAGATACGCAGTATTTT. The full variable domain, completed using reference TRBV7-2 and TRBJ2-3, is GAGVSQSPSNKVTEKGKDVELRCDPISGHTALYWYRQSLGQGLEFLIYFQGNSAPDKSGLPSDRFSAERTGGSVSTLTIQRTQQEDSAVYLCASSLGSGQGVTDTQYFGPGTRLTVL.

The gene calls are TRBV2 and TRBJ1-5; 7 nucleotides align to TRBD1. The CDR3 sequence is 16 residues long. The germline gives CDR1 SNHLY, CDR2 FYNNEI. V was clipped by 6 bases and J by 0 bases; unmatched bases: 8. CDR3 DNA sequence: TGTGCCAGCAGCGACGACAGGGTGTATAGCAATCAGCCCCAGCATTTT. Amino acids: CASSDDRVYSNQPQHF. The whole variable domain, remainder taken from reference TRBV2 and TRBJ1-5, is EPEVTQTPSHQVTQMGQEVILRCVPISNHLYFYWYRQILGQKVEFLVSFYNNEISEKSEIFDDQFSVERPDGSNFTLKIRSTKLEDSAMYFCASSDDRVYSNQPQHFGDGTRLSIL.

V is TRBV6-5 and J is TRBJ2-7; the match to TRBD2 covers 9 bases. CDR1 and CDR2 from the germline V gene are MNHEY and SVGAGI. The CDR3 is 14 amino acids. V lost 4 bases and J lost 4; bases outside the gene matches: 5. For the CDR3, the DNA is TGTGCCAGCAGTTCCCTAGCGGGACTTTACGAGCAGTACTTC. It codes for CASSSLAGLYEQYF.

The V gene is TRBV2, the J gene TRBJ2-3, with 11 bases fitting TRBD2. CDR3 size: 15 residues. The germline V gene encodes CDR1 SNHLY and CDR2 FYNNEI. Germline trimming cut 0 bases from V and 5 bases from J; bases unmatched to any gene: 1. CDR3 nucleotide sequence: TGTGCCAGCAGTGAAGCTAGCGGGAGGGTAGATACGCAGTATTTT. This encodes CASSEASGRVDTQYF.

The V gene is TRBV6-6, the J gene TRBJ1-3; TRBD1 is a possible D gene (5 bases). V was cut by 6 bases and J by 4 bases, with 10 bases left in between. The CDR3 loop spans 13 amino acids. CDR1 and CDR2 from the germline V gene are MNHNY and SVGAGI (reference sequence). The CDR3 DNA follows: TGTGCCAGCAGGACGACAGTCGGAAACACCATATATTTT. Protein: CASRTTVGNTIYF.

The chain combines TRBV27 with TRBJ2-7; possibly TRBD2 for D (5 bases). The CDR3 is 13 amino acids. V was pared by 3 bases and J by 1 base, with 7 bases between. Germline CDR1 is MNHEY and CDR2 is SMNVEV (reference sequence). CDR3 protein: CASSFRGSYEQYF. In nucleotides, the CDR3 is TGTGCCAGCAGTTTTCGGGGTTCCTACGAGCAGTACTTC.

Written as DNA, the CDR3 is TGTGCCAGCAGCTTAGACAACGACAGGGAAGGTTCCGGGGAGCTGTTTTTT. Residues: CASSLDNDREGSGELFF. This chain joins TRBV11-3 and TRBJ2-2; the match to TRBD1 covers 7 bases. Germline V gene data show CDR1 as SGHNT and CDR2 as YENEEA. This CDR3 is 17 amino acids long. J gave up 6 bases and V 0 bases, and 10 bases lay outside the gene matches.

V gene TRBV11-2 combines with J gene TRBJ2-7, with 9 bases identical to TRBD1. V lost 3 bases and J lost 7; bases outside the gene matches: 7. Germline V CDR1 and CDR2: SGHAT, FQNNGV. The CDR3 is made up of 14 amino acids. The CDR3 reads CASSLGQGSFEQYF. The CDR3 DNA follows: TGTGCCAGCAGCTTGGGACAGGGATCCTTTGAGCAGTACTTC.